This T cell receptor beta chain appears in the sequencing data of a study of OX40 agonist ivuxolimab in advanced cancers. Study overall: Of mixed ages from about 23 to 85 and averaging roughly 66 years, the group was almost 85% male. Partial responses, seen in three patients, involved one hepatocellular carcinoma and two cutaneous melanomas. Study-level results: At doses 0.1 to 3.0 mg/kg, CD4+ and CD8+ clones expanded.

The protocol was immunoSEQ multiplex PCR, while the TCRdb copy is restricted to in-frame clones and leaves out a portion. The sample has roughly 76,000 clones; approximately 85% are singletons. With respect to this clone: Its antigen is not known.

This specimen was CD4+ or CD8+ T cells sorted from blood, taken in a trial of the OX40 agonist ivuxolimab. This clonotype originated in an adult with an advanced solid tumor such as melanoma, head and neck, liver or kidney cancer.

The CDR3, as DNA: TGCGCCAGCAGCCAAGGGGGGGGTAGCAATCAGCCCCAGCATTTT. It translates to CASSQGGGSNQPQHF. V is TRBV4-1 and J is TRBJ1-5; TRBD1 is a possible D gene (5 bases). The CDR3 spans 15 residues. The germline CDR1 and CDR2 sequences are MGHRA and YSYEKL. Deletions cut 1 base from V and 0 bases from J, with 7 bases between.